Sequencing of this T cell receptor beta chain was carried out in a study of T cell responses to AZD1222 COVID-19 vaccine. This table comes from immunoSEQ multiplex PCR, and its TCRdb copy is limited to in-frame clones, with some not included. The sample records 110,000 or so clones, around nine tenths being singletons. There are 12 residues in the CDR3. The germline V and J ends were trimmed by 1 base and 7 bases, with 10 bases remaining between them. CDR1 SQVTM and CDR2 ANQGSEA come from the germline V gene. The material was peripheral blood, obtained on day 0 of AZD1222 vaccination. This chain links TRBV29-1 with TRBJ1-2, with D perhaps matching TRBD1 (5 bases). The clonotype comes from an adult in good health. CDR3 region: CSVEGQGGGYTF. The CDR3 DNA sequence: TGCAGCGTTGAAGGGCAGGGTGGTGGCTACACCTTC.